This T cell receptor beta chain was sequenced for a study of response to subunit inactivated influenza vaccine. There are many counts of this clonotype. MiXCR, applied by TCRdb to the RT-PCR reads, yields one record per CDR3 protein. The sample holds over 800,000 distinct CDR3 sequences, approximately 22% seen once. This CDR3 comprises 13 residues. Germline V CDR1 and CDR2: SQVTM, ANQGSEA. V lost 3 bases and J lost 1, with 4 bases in between. The material sequenced was PBMCs from blood, taken more than 4 days after vaccination. The receptor comes from a man in his fifties who received an inactivated influenza vaccine. This chain uses TRBV29-1 with TRBJ2-6, with D unresolved. The CDR3: CSVEGSGANVLTF. CDR3 sequence (DNA): TGCAGCGTTGAGGGTTCTGGGGCCAACGTCCTGACTTTC.